This T cell receptor beta chain was retrieved from a study of breast tumors, draining lymph nodes, adjacent tissues. Using its own MiXCR run on the multiplex PCR reads, TCRdb lists one record per CDR3 protein. The repertoire holds 150,000 to 200,000 distinct CDR3 sequences, with approximately 30% as singletons. With regard to this clonotype: Its target is not known.

CDR1 SGHTA and CDR2 FQGNSA come from the germline V gene. CDR3 size: 17 residues. V shed 5 bases and J 5 bases; nucleotides not matched to a gene: 14. Study-level points and caveats: Tumors had less TCR diversity than lymph nodes, more than nontumor tissue. Tumor T cell lymph node origin was a supported hypothesis, not proven. Luminal-like breast cancer showed significantly higher tumor–nontumor repertoire similarity than basal-like. Data fit most tumor T cells coming from lymph node, expanding in tumor.

Samples came from axillary lymph nodes draining the breast cancer. The source is a female donor with breast cancer. Some clones in this sample may be carry-over from other donors' samples. The sequencing sample was made of axillary lymph node tissue. J is TRBJ2-5 and V is TRBV7-2, with TRBD2 identical over 10 bases. CDR3 sequence reads: CASSLPISGRAGETQYF. The CDR3 DNA reads as TGTGCCAGCAGCCTCCCCATAAGCGGGAGGGCCGGGGAGACCCAGTACTTC.